This T cell receptor beta chain was sequenced in a study of human T cells and chemical hapten exposure. Background on the study: Largely, small differences in pooled library volume made per-sample TCR yields vary.

Via MiXCR, TCRdb re-called the RACE reads, giving one row per CDR3 protein. The data contain nearly 350,000 distinct CDR3 sequences, approximately 6.3% of them singletons. As for time point: patch test 1, 2 weeks after DPC sensitization. Treatment reported: therapeutic diphenylcyclopropenone sensitization with weekly scalp DPC. Blood collection took place prior to placing each patch test. The donor pool consisted of alopecia patients aged 18 to 70 years, considered suitable for DPC. The sample holds a few counts of this clonotype. The TCR comes from a woman aged 18-29 years with alopecia areata. Some clones in this sample may be carry-over from other donors' samples. This specimen consisted of whole blood, obtained in connection with sensitization to the hapten diphenylcyclopropenone (DPC).

The CDR3: CASSQTDRNSPLHF. CDR3 bases: TGTGCCAGCAGCCAAACAGACAGAAACTCACCCCTCCACTTT. This chain uses TRBV9 with TRBJ1-6; tentatively, D is TRBD1 (5 bases). Germline V CDR1 and CDR2: SGDLS, YYNGEE. Trimming removed 4 bases from V and 10 bases from J, with 15 bases in between. This CDR3 has 14 residues.